This T cell receptor beta chain was sequenced in a study of Graves' ophthalmopathy and Graves' hyperthyroidism. Many counts were recorded for this clonotype. Amplification of TCR beta CDR3 regions used RNA transcripts. A first-round RT-PCR used HTBI primers, followed by a second-round multiplex PCR. TCRdb re-analysed the multiplex PCR reads in MiXCR, keeping a single row per CDR3 protein. The profile shows hundreds of thousands of distinct CDR3 sequences, 20% to 25% of them singletons. CDR1 and CDR2 (germline): MDHEN, SYDVKM. The CDR3 loop spans 13 amino acids. J gave up 6 bases and V 3 bases, and 4 bases lay outside the gene matches.

This chain joins TRBV28 and TRBJ1-2; 7 bases are a match to TRBD1. The source material was peripheral blood. The receptor was isolated from a woman under 30 with stable Graves' hyperthyroidism. Some clones in this sample may be carry-over from other donors' samples. This CDR3 reads CASSFDRADGYTF. The CDR3 DNA reads as TGTGCCAGCAGTTTCGACAGGGCAGATGGCTACACCTTC.